One sample yielded the 27 T cell receptor beta chains listed below, sequenced in a study of T cells expressing NK-cell markers. TCRdb reprocessed the 5' RACE reads and reports one entry per CDR3 protein, with no DNA. The listing contains 500,000 to 700,000 distinct CDR3 sequences. The sample consisted of blood T cells: a sorted CD56 or NKG2C T cell subset, CD4+ or CD8+ T cells, or bulk PBMC T cells (not recorded which). The origin of the receptors is a man in his late teens or twenties in good health.

This sequence joins TRBV12-3 or TRBV12-4 and TRBJ1-1; TCRdb calls TRBD1, which cannot be checked without DNA. This CDR3 is built from 14 residues. The CDR3 here is CASRAGQGYTEAFF.

This chain links TRBV11-2 with TRBJ1-6. Germline CDR1 reads SGHAT; CDR2 reads FQNNGV. The CDR3 sequence is 16 residues long. The CDR3 sequence is CASSLEWALYNSPLHF. Full variable domain (rest looked up from reference TRBV11-2 and TRBJ1-6): EAGVAQSPRYKIIEKRQSVAFWCNPISGHATLYWYQQILGQGPKLLIQFQNNGVVDDSQLPKDRFSAERLKGVDSTLKIQPAKLEDSAVYLCASSLEWALYNSPLHFGNGTRLTVT.

The J gene is TRBJ1-2, the V gene TRBV11-2. Germline-derived CDR1 and CDR2 are SGHAT and FQNNGV. The CDR3 has 13 amino acids. CDR3 loop: CASTPSGVWGYTF.

The genes are TRBV24-1 and TRBJ2-2; checking the TCRdb D call of TRBD2 is not possible without DNA. Germline V gene data show CDR1 as KGHDR and CDR2 as SFDVKD. The CDR3 runs to 20 residues. The CDR3 reads CATSDRAGTSGRKGLGELFF.

The rearrangement joins TRBV27 to TRBJ2-1; TCRdb's D call of TRBD2 is untestable without DNA. This CDR3 is built from 17 residues. The germline gives CDR1 MNHEY, CDR2 SMNVEV (reference sequence). The CDR3 reads CASRTAPGLAEHNEQFF.

The chain couples TRBV10-3 to TRBJ1-5; TCRdb's assignment of TRBD1 cannot be checked, as there is no DNA. The CDR3 consists of 14 residues. The germline V gene has CDR1 ENHRY and CDR2 SYGVKD. CDR3 in amino acids: CAISERGSNQPQHF.

The chain links TRBV5-6 to TRBJ1-5; TCRdb reports TRBD1, a call that lacks DNA to check it against. Germline V CDR1 and CDR2: SGHDT, YYEEEE. The CDR3 has 15 amino acids. The CDR3 sequence: CASSSSGAGGEPQHF.

This chain joins TRBV5-1 and TRBJ2-3; TCRdb indicates TRBD1, and absent DNA this call remains unverified. Looked up from germline, CDR1 is SGHRS and CDR2 is YFSETQ. This CDR3 is 14 amino acids long. The CDR3 protein is CASSFGGGTDTQYF.

The chain is built from TRBV2 and TRBJ2-6; the D call of TRBD1 rests on TCRdb alone, since no DNA is present to check it. The germline gives CDR1 SNHLY, CDR2 FYNNEI. The CDR3 covers 17 residues. CDR3 amino acids: CASSPLNRGRGANVLTF. Drawing the rest from reference TRBV2 and TRBJ2-6, the complete variable domain is EPEVTQTPSHQVTQMGQEVILRCVPISNHLYFYWYRQILGQKVEFLVSFYNNEISEKSEIFDDQFSVERPDGSNFTLKIRSTKLEDSAMYFCASSPLNRGRGANVLTFGAGSRLTVL.

The chain uses TRBV29-1 and TRBJ2-7; TCRdb returns TRBD1, unconfirmable since there is no DNA. This CDR3 is 13 amino acids long. Germline lookup yields CDR1 SQVTM and CDR2 ANQGSEA. CDR3 residues: CSGRDRGKYEQYF.

V and J are TRBV20-1 and TRBJ2-5; TCRdb returns TRBD1, unconfirmable since there is no DNA. The CDR3 spans 16 residues. Looked up from germline, CDR1 is DFQATT and CDR2 is SNEGSKA (reference sequence). The chain's CDR3 is CSATLTARTGEETQYF.

The J gene is TRBJ1-1, the V gene TRBV6-1; checking the TCRdb D call of TRBD1 is not possible without DNA. The germline CDR1 and CDR2 sequences are MNHNS and SASEGT. There are 15 residues in the CDR3. CDR3 loop: CAVRSRGRLNTEAFF.

V gene TRBV29-1 combines with J gene TRBJ2-7. CDR1 is SQVTM, CDR2 ANQGSEA, per germline. The CDR3 runs 13 residues. CDR3 amino acids: CSVEDQNSYEQYF.

The chain links TRBV6-2 or TRBV6-3 to TRBJ2-3; TCRdb picks TRBD2, but there is no DNA to check that call. Per germline, CDR1 MNHEY and CDR2 SVGEGT. CDR3 length: 17 residues. The CDR3 spells CASSSGTSGRAVDTQYF.

The rearrangement joins TRBV10-3 to TRBJ1-2; TCRdb gives TRBD1 as the D gene, but with no DNA this cannot be confirmed. CDR1 and CDR2 from the germline V gene are ENHRY and SYGVKD. The length of the CDR3 is 13 residues. CDR3 region: CAISVDRERGYTF.

The chain joins TRBV20-1 to TRBJ1-4; TCRdb picks TRBD1, but there is no DNA to check that call. Germline CDR1 and CDR2: DFQATT and SNEGSKA (reference sequence). The CDR3 contains 13 residues. The CDR3 sequence: CSARGTGYEKLFF.

The chain recombines TRBV12-3 or TRBV12-4 with TRBJ1-1; TCRdb gives TRBD1 as the D gene, but with no DNA this cannot be confirmed. The CDR3 loop spans 14 amino acids. The chain's CDR3 is CASSLGTVNTEAFF.

The rearrangement links TRBV12-3 or TRBV12-4 to TRBJ2-2. This CDR3 is built from 15 residues. CDR3 in amino acids: CASSRAGADTGDLFF.

The chain carries TRBV5-5 and TRBJ2-1; TCRdb's D call, TRBD2, is unchecked because there is no DNA. CDR3 length: 15 amino acids. Germline V lookup: CDR1 SGHKS, CDR2 YYEKEE (reference sequence). This chain's CDR3 is CASTSSRDTKIEQFF.

The chain employs TRBV5-1 and TRBJ2-1. The CDR3 runs 14 residues. CDR1 and CDR2 from the germline V gene are SGHRS and YFSETQ. CDR3: CASSLGAANNEQFF. Using reference TRBV5-1 and TRBJ2-1 for the parts outside the CDR3, the full variable domain is KAGVTQTPRYLIKTRGQQVTLSCSPISGHRSVSWYQQTPGQGLQFLFEYFSETQRNKGNFPGRFSGRQFSNSRSEMNVSTLELGDSALYLCASSLGAANNEQFFGPGTRLTVL.

V is TRBV6-5 and J is TRBJ2-3; there is no DNA to check the TCRdb D call of TRBD1. The CDR3 runs 12 residues. Germline CDR1 reads MNHEY; CDR2 reads SVGAGI. CDR3 residues: CAGGAPADTQYF.

The chain is built from TRBV4-1 and TRBJ2-5; the D call of TRBD2 rests on TCRdb alone, since no DNA is present to check it. The CDR3 is made up of 14 amino acids. The germline V gene has CDR1 MGHRA and CDR2 YSYEKL. The CDR3 protein is CASSQPSGQETQYF.

The V call is TRBV12-3 or TRBV12-4, the J call TRBJ2-1; TCRdb gives TRBD1 as the D gene, but with no DNA this cannot be confirmed. There are 14 residues in the CDR3. CDR3 amino acids: CASSRYRRDDEQFF.

The chain employs TRBV7-2 and TRBJ1-3. Germline V gene data show CDR1 as SGHTA and CDR2 as FQGNSA. The CDR3 is 15 residues long. CDR3 in amino acids: CASSLSRLSGNTIYF.

This CDR3 is CASSLPTLAGLYNEQFF. The chain joins TRBV12-3 or TRBV12-4 to TRBJ2-1; TCRdb reports TRBD2, a call that lacks DNA to check it against. This CDR3 has 17 amino acids.

This chain joins TRBV30 and TRBJ2-3. This CDR3 spans 13 amino acids. Germline V gives CDR1 GTSNPN, CDR2 SVGIG (reference sequence). CDR3 loop: CAWSVLAVDTQYF. The whole variable domain, filled in from reference TRBV30 and TRBJ2-3, reads SQTIHQWPATLVQPVGSPLSLECTVEGTSNPNLYWYRQAAGRGLQLLFYSVGIGQISSEVPQNLSASRPQDRQFILSSKKLLLSDSGFYLCAWSVLAVDTQYFGPGTRLTVL.

The chain recombines TRBV12-3 or TRBV12-4 with TRBJ1-5; TCRdb returns TRBD1, unconfirmable since there is no DNA. CDR3 length: 16 amino acids. The CDR3 loop reads CASSLAAQVYNQPQHF.